The 22 T cell receptor beta chains reported below all come from one sample, sequenced in a study of T-cell memory formation after mild COVID-19. Each CDR3 protein gets one entry after TCRdb re-called the 5' RACE reads with MiXCR. This table holds about 400,000 distinct CDR3 sequences, less than 25% found once. The sample consisted of PBMCs or a T cell subset sorted from them (not recorded which). Receptors originate from an adult woman who had mild COVID-19 (a few samples of this study predate the infection). Cell type and time point are not known.

The chain recombines TRBV11-2 with TRBJ2-7, with D possibly being TRBD2 (5 bases). The CDR3 has 15 amino acids. V was clipped by 1 base and J by 0 bases, with 10 bases between them. CDR1 and CDR2 (germline): SGHAT, FQNNGV. The CDR3 spells CASSLADSLSYEQYF. Written as DNA, the CDR3 is TGTGCCAGCAGCTTAGCGGACTCGCTCTCCTACGAGCAGTACTTC.

Only a few counts were recorded for this clonotype. This sequence joins TRBV12-3 or TRBV12-4 and TRBJ2-3; 11 bases are shared with TRBD2. The CDR3 has 13 residues. The J segment lost 4 bases and the V segment lost 8 bases, leaving 2 bases of the junction unmatched. The CDR3 loop reads CASRSGGADTQYF. The DNA for the CDR3 is TGTGCCAGCCGTAGCGGGGGGGCAGATACGCAGTATTTT.

The chain has TRBV13 and TRBJ2-5; tentatively, D is TRBD1 (5 bases). Trimming removed 4 bases from V and 1 base from J, with 13 bases in between. CDR1 PRHDT and CDR2 FYEKMQ come from the germline V gene (reference sequence). The length of the CDR3 is 15 residues. As DNA, the CDR3 is TGTGCCAGCAGCTCGAACCCGACAGCCCAAGAGACCCAGTACTTC. As protein: CASSSNPTAQETQYF. The variable domain in full, completed from reference TRBV13 and TRBJ2-5, reads AAGVIQSPRHLIKEKRETATLKCYPIPRHDTVYWYQQGPGQDPQFLISFYEKMQSDKGSIPDRFSAQQFSDYHSELNMSSLELGDSALYFCASSSNPTAQETQYFGPGTRLLVL.

This clonotype came up a few times. This chain joins TRBV5-1 and TRBJ2-1, with 8 bases aligning to TRBD1. The CDR3 is made up of 16 amino acids. CDR1 is SGHRS and CDR2 is YFSETQ in the germline V gene. V shed 4 bases, J shed 8 bases, and the junction held 14 bases outside the gene matches. This CDR3 is CASSPTGQGVPDEQFF. DNA of the CDR3: TGCGCCAGCAGCCCAACTGGACAGGGTGTACCCGATGAGCAGTTCTTC.

This rearrangement joins TRBV5-4 to TRBJ2-3, with 9 bases matching TRBD2. CDR1 is SGHNT and CDR2 is YYREEE in the germline V gene (reference sequence). CDR3 length equals 16 residues. V shed 4 bases, J shed 0 bases, and the junction held 6 bases outside the gene matches. Here the CDR3 DNA reads TGTGCCAGCAGCCCACTAGCGGGTACTAGCACAGATACGCAGTATTTT. Encoded protein: CASSPLAGTSTDTQYF.

This clonotype was detected many times. This chain uses TRBV20-1 with TRBJ1-5; the D gene is possibly TRBD1 (5 bases). The CDR3 sequence is 13 residues long. Trimming took 1 base from V and 6 from J, leaving 10 bases between them. The V gene's germline CDR1 is DFQATT and CDR2 SNEGSKA (reference sequence). The CDR3 nucleotides read TGCAGTGCTAGAGGAACAGGAGGTCAGCCCCAGCATTTT. It encodes CSARGTGGQPQHF.

This rearrangement joins TRBV13 to TRBJ2-5; 9 bases fit TRBD1. This CDR3 region has 14 residues. The V and J ends lost 3 bases and 5 bases, in that order; junction bases with no gene match: 4. Germline CDR1 and CDR2: PRHDT and FYEKMQ (reference sequence). The chain's CDR3 is CASSFQTGGETQYF. DNA for the CDR3: TGTGCCAGCAGCTTCCAAACAGGGGGCGAGACCCAGTACTTC.

There are many counts of this clonotype. An end of the junction differs from the germline gene, which may be a read error. The chain uses TRBV7-7 and TRBJ2-2; D uncertain. The CDR3 runs 14 residues. Germline CDR1 and CDR2: SSHAT and FNYEAQ (reference sequence). This chain's CDR3 is CASSLGWNTGELFF. In DNA, the CDR3 is TGTGCTAGCAGCTTAGGTTGGAACACCGGGGAGCTGTTTTTT. Filled out from reference TRBV7-7 and TRBJ2-2, the complete variable domain reads GAGVSQSPRYKVTKRGQDVTLRCDPISSHATLYWYQQALGQGPEFLTYFNYEAQPDKSGLPSDRFSAERPEGSISTLTIQRTEQRDSAMYRCASSLGWNTGELFFGEGSRLTVL.

J is TRBJ2-3 and V is TRBV2; D may be TRBD1 (5 bases). Looked up from germline, CDR1 is SNHLY and CDR2 is FYNNEI. V was clipped by 1 base and J by 5 bases, with 7 bases between them. The CDR3 totals 13 residues. CDR3 DNA sequence: TGTGCCAGCAGTGAAGGGGGCTTAGATACGCAGTATTTT. The encoded protein is CASSEGGLDTQYF.

This clonotype appeared a few times. The J gene is TRBJ2-7, the V gene TRBV14; D is ambiguous. CDR3 length: 12 amino acids. Germline loops: CDR1 SGHDN, CDR2 FVKESK. V was cut by 4 bases and J by 4 bases, with 8 bases left in between. CDR3 sequence: CASSRSWYEQYF. The CDR3 nucleotides are TGTGCCAGCAGCCGCTCGTGGTACGAGCAGTACTTC. Drawing the rest from reference TRBV14 and TRBJ2-7, the complete variable domain is EAGVTQFPSHSVIEKGQTVTLRCDPISGHDNLYWYRRVMGKEIKFLLHFVKESKQDESGMPNNRFLAERTGGTYSTLKVQPAELEDSGVYFCASSRSWYEQYFGPGTRLTVT.

This CDR3 is CASSSEGTQSSYNEQFF. In DNA, the CDR3 is TGTGCCAGCAGCTCGGAGGGGACCCAGAGCTCCTACAATGAGCAGTTCTTC. The chain carries TRBV7-6 and TRBJ2-1; perhaps TRBD2 as D (6 bases). In germline, CDR1 is SGHVS, CDR2 FNYEAQ. The CDR3 totals 17 residues. Trimming took 4 bases from V and 0 from J, leaving 16 bases between them.

This chain uses TRBV25-1 with TRBJ2-7; 10 nucleotides line up with TRBD1. CDR3 length: 15 amino acids. The V gene end was trimmed by 2 bases and the J gene end by 2 bases; junction bases not matched to a gene: 3. Germline-derived CDR1 and CDR2 are MGHDK and SYGVNS. The CDR3 region is CASSEPGTGAYEQYF. The CDR3 nucleotides read TGTGCCAGCAGTGAACCCGGGACAGGGGCCTACGAGCAGTACTTC.

The chain joins TRBV11-2 to TRBJ2-7; perhaps TRBD1 as D (6 bases). The germline gives CDR1 SGHAT, CDR2 FQNNGV. The germline V and J ends were trimmed by 5 bases and 9 bases, with 23 bases remaining between them. There are 15 residues in the CDR3. As DNA, the CDR3 is TGTGCCAGCAGCCCCCCCGGACAGATTGTCTCCGGGCAGTACTTC. Translated: CASSPPGQIVSGQYF.

The V call is TRBV24-1, the J call TRBJ1-5; D gene uncertain. From germline, CDR1 is KGHDR and CDR2 SFDVKD. This CDR3 region has 12 residues. V lost 4 bases to trimming and J lost 11 bases, with 11 bases between them. The CDR3 reads CATSEGGIAQHF. The CDR3 nucleotides read TGTGCCACCAGTGAGGGTGGAATAGCCCAGCATTTT.

Only a few counts were recorded for this clonotype. V gene TRBV5-1 combines with J gene TRBJ1-4, with D perhaps matching TRBD1 (6 bases). The CDR3 sequence is 14 residues long. Germline assignment: CDR1 SGHRS and CDR2 YFSETQ. V was shortened by 3 bases and J by 5 bases, with 11 bases between the two germline ends. The CDR3 spells CASSSQGINEKLFF. CDR3 nucleotide sequence: TGCGCCAGCAGCTCTCAGGGGATCAATGAAAAACTGTTTTTT. Using reference TRBV5-1 and TRBJ1-4 for the parts outside the CDR3, the full variable domain is KAGVTQTPRYLIKTRGQQVTLSCSPISGHRSVSWYQQTPGQGLQFLFEYFSETQRNKGNFPGRFSGRQFSNSRSEMNVSTLELGDSALYLCASSSQGINEKLFFGSGTQLSVL.

The chain is built from TRBV7-2 and TRBJ1-1; TRBD1 aligns across 7 bases. With 5 bases clipped from V and 10 bases from J, the junction kept 7 bases outside the gene matches. Germline-derived CDR1 and CDR2 are SGHTA and FQGNSA. This CDR3 is built from 12 residues. CDR3 amino acids: CASSGDREVAFF. Written as DNA, the CDR3 is TGTGCCAGCAGCGGAGACAGGGAGGTAGCTTTCTTT.

The chain is built from TRBV9 and TRBJ2-3; 7 bases are shared with TRBD1. V was clipped by 3 bases and J by 0 bases; unmatched bases: 1. Germline V CDR1 and CDR2: SGDLS, YYNGEE. The CDR3 length is 14 residues. This CDR3 is CASSETGSTDTQYF. The CDR3 DNA reads TGTGCCAGCAGCGAGACAGGGAGCACAGATACGCAGTATTTT.

This clonotype came up a few times. The genes are TRBV5-5 and TRBJ2-1; D gene uncertain. In germline, CDR1 is SGHKS, CDR2 YYEKEE (reference sequence). This CDR3 is built from 16 residues. The ends were cut back, 4 bases at V and 8 bases at J, with 22 bases in the middle. The CDR3: CASSPSVAGFSDEQFF. CDR3 nucleotides: TGTGCCAGCAGCCCCTCGGTGGCCGGGTTCTCGGATGAGCAGTTCTTC.

At least ten counts were recorded for this clonotype. The V call is TRBV20-1, the J call TRBJ2-7, with D possibly being TRBD2 (5 bases). Trimming removed 5 bases from V and 2 bases from J, with 16 bases in between. Germline values: CDR1 DFQATT, CDR2 SNEGSKA (reference sequence). This CDR3 contains 14 residues. Here the CDR3 DNA reads TGCAGTGCTCGCGGACTGGACCGAACCTACGAGCAGTACTTC. This translates into CSARGLDRTYEQYF.

A few counts support this clonotype. This chain uses TRBV2 with TRBJ2-1; D not resolved. The germline V and J ends were trimmed by 2 bases and 8 bases, with 7 bases remaining between them. From germline, CDR1 is SNHLY and CDR2 FYNNEI. The CDR3 runs to 12 residues. CDR3 DNA: TGTGCCAGCAGTGAAACTCGAGATGAGCAGTTCTTC. Its protein is CASSETRDEQFF.

This clonotype occurred many times. The rearrangement joins TRBV3-1 to TRBJ2-1, with D unresolved. The germline V and J ends were trimmed by 0 bases and 0 bases, with 6 bases remaining between them. The CDR3 contains 15 residues. Germline V gene sequence: CDR1 LGHDT, CDR2 YNNKEL (reference sequence). The CDR3 region has the DNA TGTGCCAGCAGCCAAGATAGATCCTCCTACAATGAGCAGTTCTTC. Protein: CASSQDRSSYNEQFF.

This clonotype has a handful of counts. CDR3 coding DNA: TGTGCCAGCAGGCCAAACAGGGGGTTTGAAGCTTTCTTT. Translation gives CASRPNRGFEAFF. This chain connects TRBV2 to TRBJ1-1, with 8 bases that match TRBD1. The germline V gene has CDR1 SNHLY and CDR2 FYNNEI. The CDR3 has 13 amino acids. With 6 bases clipped from V and 7 bases from J, the junction kept 7 bases outside the gene matches. The full variable domain, completed using reference TRBV2 and TRBJ1-1, is EPEVTQTPSHQVTQMGQEVILRCVPISNHLYFYWYRQILGQKVEFLVSFYNNEISEKSEIFDDQFSVERPDGSNFTLKIRSTKLEDSAMYFCASRPNRGFEAFFGQGTRLTVV.